This section outlines one TCR beta chain sequence together with its context. Its antigen remains unidentified. The data are from a study of T cell responses to AZD1222 COVID-19 vaccine. Study-level points and caveats: Along spike, vaccine-associated CD4 TCRs were found throughout, with dominance at 160-218 and 743-854.

V was cut by 0 bases and J by 4 bases, with 13 bases left in between. Germline CDR1 is SGHRS and CDR2 is YFSETQ. The CDR3 covers 15 residues. TCRdb keeps only in-frame clones here, not all; method: immunoSEQ multiplex PCR. Seen here are about 86,000 clones, roughly 90% observed once, and the top ten hold about 7%. Timing groups of about 4 and about 12 weeks for second doses were pooled. The rearrangement links TRBV5-1 to TRBJ1-2, with TRBD1 as a possible D gene (6 bases). The origin of this receptor is an adult who received the AZD1222 COVID-19 vaccine. The sample was peripheral blood, taken 28 days after the second AZD1222 dose. The CDR3, as DNA: TGCGCCAGCAGCTTGGGGGACAACCTTGGCTATGGCTACACCTTC. Residues: CASSLGDNLGYGYTF.